This T cell receptor (beta chain) appears in the sequencing data of a study of T cell repertoires in cytomegalovirus infection. Study context: Used in the study were CMV epitopes, some recently identified and HLA-C-restricted, others well-studied and HLA-B-restricted. Indicated by public TCR beta signatures were CMV infection and matching HLA type. The study's findings and limits: CMV-specific TCR beta clonotypes restricted by HLA-C were the ones dominating the ex vivo response.

This clonotype was seen ten or more times. Its antigen is not identified. The CDR3 runs 19 residues. J was trimmed by 0 bases and V by 0 bases; bases with no gene match: 6. Germline lookup yields CDR1 SGHKS and CDR2 YYEKEE (reference sequence). MiXCR, run by TCRdb on the reads, gives a single entry per CDR3 protein. The table records 45,000 to 55,000 distinct CDR3 sequences, 20% to 25% of them present only once. The receptor was derived from a human donor in good health (CMV status not recorded). Some clones in this sample may be carry-over from other donors' samples. Material: CD8+ T cells from cultured PBMCs, obtained from culture after CMV antigen stimulation. The chain uses TRBV5-5 and TRBJ2-1, with TRBD2 matching over 13 bases. The CDR3 reads CASSLVTSGRGSSYNEQFF. The CDR3, as DNA: TGTGCCAGCAGCTTGGTAACTAGCGGGAGGGGGAGCTCCTACAATGAGCAGTTCTTC.